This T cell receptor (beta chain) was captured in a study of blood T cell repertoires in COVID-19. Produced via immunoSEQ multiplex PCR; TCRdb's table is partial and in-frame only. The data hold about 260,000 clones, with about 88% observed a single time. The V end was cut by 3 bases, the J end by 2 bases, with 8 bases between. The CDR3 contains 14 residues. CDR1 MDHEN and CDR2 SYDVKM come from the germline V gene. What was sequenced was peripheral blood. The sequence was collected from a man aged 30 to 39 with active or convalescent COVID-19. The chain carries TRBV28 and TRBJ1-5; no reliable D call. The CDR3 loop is CASSLSAGNQPQHF. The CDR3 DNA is TGTGCCAGCAGTTTGAGTGCCGGCAATCAGCCCCAGCATTTT.